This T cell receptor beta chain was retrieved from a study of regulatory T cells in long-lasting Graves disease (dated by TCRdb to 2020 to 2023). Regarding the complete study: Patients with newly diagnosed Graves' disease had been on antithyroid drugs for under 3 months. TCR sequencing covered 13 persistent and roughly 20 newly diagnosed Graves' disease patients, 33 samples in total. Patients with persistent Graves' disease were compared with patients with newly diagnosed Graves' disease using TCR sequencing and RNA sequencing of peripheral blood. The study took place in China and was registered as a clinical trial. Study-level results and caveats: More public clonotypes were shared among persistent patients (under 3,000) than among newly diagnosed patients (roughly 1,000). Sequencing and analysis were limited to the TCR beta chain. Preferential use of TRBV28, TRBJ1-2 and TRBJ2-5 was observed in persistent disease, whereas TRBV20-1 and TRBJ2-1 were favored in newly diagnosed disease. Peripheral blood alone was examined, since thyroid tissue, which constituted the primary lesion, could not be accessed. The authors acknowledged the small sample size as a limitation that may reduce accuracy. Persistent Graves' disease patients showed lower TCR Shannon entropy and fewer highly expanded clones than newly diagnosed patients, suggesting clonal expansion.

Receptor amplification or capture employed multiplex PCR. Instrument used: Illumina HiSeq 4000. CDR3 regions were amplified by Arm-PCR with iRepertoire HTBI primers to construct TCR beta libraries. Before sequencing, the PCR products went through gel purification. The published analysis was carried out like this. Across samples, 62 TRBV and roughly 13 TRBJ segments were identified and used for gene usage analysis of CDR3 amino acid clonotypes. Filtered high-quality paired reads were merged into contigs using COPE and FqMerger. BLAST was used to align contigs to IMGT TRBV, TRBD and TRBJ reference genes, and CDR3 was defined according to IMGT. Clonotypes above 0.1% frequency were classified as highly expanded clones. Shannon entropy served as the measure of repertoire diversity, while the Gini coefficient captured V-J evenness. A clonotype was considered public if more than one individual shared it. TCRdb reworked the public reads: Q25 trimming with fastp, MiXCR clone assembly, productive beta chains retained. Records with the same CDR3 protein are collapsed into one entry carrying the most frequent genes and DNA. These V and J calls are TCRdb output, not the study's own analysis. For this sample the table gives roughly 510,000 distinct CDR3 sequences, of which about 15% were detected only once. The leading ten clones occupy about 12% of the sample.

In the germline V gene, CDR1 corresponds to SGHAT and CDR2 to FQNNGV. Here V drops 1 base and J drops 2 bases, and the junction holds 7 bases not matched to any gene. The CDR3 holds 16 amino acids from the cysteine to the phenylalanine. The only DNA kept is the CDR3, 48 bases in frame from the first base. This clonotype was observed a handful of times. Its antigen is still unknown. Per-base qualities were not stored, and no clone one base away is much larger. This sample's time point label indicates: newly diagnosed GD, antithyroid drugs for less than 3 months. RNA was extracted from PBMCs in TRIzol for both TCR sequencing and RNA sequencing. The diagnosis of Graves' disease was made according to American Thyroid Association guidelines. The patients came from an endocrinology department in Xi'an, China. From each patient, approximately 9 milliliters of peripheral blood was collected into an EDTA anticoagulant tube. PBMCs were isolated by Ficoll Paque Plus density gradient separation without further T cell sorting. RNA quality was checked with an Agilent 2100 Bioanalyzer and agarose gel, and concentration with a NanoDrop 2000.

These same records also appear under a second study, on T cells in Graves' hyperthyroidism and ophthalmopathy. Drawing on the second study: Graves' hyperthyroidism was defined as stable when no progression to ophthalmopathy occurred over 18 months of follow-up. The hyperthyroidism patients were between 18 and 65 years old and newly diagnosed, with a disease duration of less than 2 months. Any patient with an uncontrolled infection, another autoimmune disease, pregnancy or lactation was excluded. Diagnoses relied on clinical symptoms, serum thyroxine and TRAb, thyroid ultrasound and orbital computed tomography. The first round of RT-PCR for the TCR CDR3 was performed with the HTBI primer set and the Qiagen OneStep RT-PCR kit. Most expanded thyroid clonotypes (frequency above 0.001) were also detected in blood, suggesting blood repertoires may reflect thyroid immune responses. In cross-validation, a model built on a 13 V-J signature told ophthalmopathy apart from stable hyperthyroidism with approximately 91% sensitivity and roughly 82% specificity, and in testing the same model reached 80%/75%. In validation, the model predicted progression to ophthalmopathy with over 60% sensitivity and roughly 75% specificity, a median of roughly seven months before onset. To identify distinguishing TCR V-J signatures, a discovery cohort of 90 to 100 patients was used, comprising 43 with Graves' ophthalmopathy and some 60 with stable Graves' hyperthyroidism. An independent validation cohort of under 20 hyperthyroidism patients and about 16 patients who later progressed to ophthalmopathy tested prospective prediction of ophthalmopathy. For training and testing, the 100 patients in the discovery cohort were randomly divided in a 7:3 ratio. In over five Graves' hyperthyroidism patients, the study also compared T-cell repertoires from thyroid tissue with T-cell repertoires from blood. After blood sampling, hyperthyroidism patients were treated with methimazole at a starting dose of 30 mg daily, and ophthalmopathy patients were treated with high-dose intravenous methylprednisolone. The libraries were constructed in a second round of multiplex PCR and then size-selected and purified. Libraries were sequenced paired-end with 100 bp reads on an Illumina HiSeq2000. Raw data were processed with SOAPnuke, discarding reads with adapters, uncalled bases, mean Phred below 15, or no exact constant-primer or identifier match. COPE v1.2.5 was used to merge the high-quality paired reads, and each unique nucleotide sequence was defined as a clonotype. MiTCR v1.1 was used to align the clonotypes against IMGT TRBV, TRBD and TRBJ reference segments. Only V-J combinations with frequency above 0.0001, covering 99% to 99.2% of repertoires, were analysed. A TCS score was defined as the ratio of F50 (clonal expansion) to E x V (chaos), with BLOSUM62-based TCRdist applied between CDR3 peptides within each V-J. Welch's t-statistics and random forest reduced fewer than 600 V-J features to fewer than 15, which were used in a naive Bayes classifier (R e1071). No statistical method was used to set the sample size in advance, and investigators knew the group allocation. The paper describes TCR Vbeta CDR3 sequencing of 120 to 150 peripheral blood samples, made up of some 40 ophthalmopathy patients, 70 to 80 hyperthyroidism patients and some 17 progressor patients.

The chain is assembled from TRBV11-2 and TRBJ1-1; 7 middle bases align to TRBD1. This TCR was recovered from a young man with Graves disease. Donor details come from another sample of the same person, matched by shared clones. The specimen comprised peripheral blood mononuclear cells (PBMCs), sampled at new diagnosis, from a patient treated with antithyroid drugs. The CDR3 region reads CASSLGNRGGNTEAFF. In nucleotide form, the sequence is TGTGCCAGCAGCTTAGGCAACAGGGGAGGAAACACTGAAGCTTTCTTT.